A single T cell receptor beta chain is shown here with its context. The antigen is undetermined. The sample belongs to a study of cytomegalovirus exposure and HLA in healthy donors. Findings and limits, study-wide: Most TCR sequences were rare, but some public TCRs occurred in many donors.

Assay used: immunoSEQ multiplex PCR; TCRdb lists only in-frame clones, some missing. The data show 100,000 to 150,000 clones, with 80% to 90% seen just once and about 1% held by the top ten. The germline V and J ends were trimmed by 5 bases and 8 bases, with 13 bases remaining between them. This CDR3 comprises 13 residues. The germline gives CDR1 SGHRS, CDR2 YFSETQ. The TCR sequence derives from a woman aged 18-29 years in good health and CMV-seronegative. The sample consisted of PBMCs. The chain has TRBV5-1 and TRBJ2-2; D not resolved. The CDR3 here is CASRLLVEGELFF. CDR3 bases: TGCGCCAGCAGGTTGCTCGTAGAGGGGGAGCTGTTTTTT.